The clone carrying this T cell receptor (beta chain) was observed once. Its antigen is not identified. This sample is part of a study of OX40 agonist ivuxolimab in advanced cancers. Overall study: Head and neck, renal cell, melanoma or hepatocellular carcinoma were the cancers that dose-escalation patients had. Prior anti-PD-1, anti-PD-L1 or anti-CTLA-4 therapy did not bar entry, and roughly 40% had some. In three patients, partial responses were observed, one with hepatocellular carcinoma and two with cutaneous melanoma.

Clones were sequenced by immunoSEQ multiplex PCR, and TCRdb holds only the in-frame ones, with some missing. There are under 80,000 clones in the sample; approximately 92% occur only once, and 0.32% lies in the top ten. The study, taken as a whole, reports: At doses 0.1 to 3.0 mg/kg, CD4+ and CD8+ clones expanded.

The V segment lost 5 bases and the J segment 12 bases; nucleotides outside the gene matches: 9. CDR3 size: 12 residues. The germline V gene encodes CDR1 SGHAT and CDR2 FQNNGV. Sequencing was performed on CD4+ or CD8+ T cells sorted from blood, taken in a trial of the OX40 agonist ivuxolimab. The sequence came from an adult with an advanced solid tumor such as melanoma, head and neck, liver or kidney cancer. The chain combines TRBV11-2 with TRBJ2-5, with 7 bases fitting TRBD2. CDR3 in amino acids: CASSQGRGSEYF. The CDR3 DNA follows: TGTGCCAGCAGCCAAGGCCGCGGGAGTGAGTACTTC.